This T cell receptor beta chain was identified during a study of T cell responses to AZD1222 COVID-19 vaccine. Concerning this clone itself: The antigen is not known.

The method was immunoSEQ multiplex PCR; TCRdb's version includes in-frame clones alone and lacks a portion of them. This sample has some 130,000 clones, with approximately 83% found just once. Study-level results: Of spike-specific TCRs, nearly half reportedly target regions left unmutated in variants. It was only after the peak T cell response that any repertoires were sampled.

This TCR derives from an adult in good health. Specimen: peripheral blood, collected on day 0 of AZD1222 vaccination.

The CDR3 is CASSLNSGVVGELFF. CDR3 nucleotides: TGTGCCAGCAGCTTAAACTCCGGCGTCGTCGGGGAGCTGTTTTTT. The chain is built from TRBV7-3 and TRBJ2-2; D ambiguous. Looked up from germline, CDR1 is SGHTA and CDR2 is FQGTGA. There are 15 residues in the CDR3. The ends were cut back, 1 base at V and 7 bases at J, with 13 bases in the middle. Combining the CDR3 with reference TRBV7-3 and TRBJ2-2 gives the whole variable domain GAGVSQTPSNKVTEKGKYVELRCDPISGHTALYWYRQSLGQGPEFLIYFQGTGAADDSGLPNDRFFAVRPEGSVSTLKIQRTERGDSAVYLCASSLNSGVVGELFFGEGSRLTVL.